The T cell receptor beta chain under discussion was sequenced for a study of T cells in Graves' hyperthyroidism and ophthalmopathy. On the study more broadly: Staff took peripheral blood when the initial diagnosis was made, before any treatment began.

Study observations and caveats: Among clonotypes expanded in thyroid above 0.001, most were also found in blood.

This sample holds PBMCs from 9.5 to 10 ml fresh peripheral blood. Amplification of TCR beta CDR3 regions used RNA as the template. RT-PCR in the first round (using the HTBI primer set) targeted the TCR CDR3. TCRdb called the multiplex PCR reads again in MiXCR, with one record for every CDR3 protein. Among around 600,000 distinct CDR3 sequences listed, 14% were seen once. The CDR3 is made up of 10 amino acids. The V gene's germline CDR1 is SGDLS and CDR2 YYNGEE. V lost 4 bases and J 12 bases, leaving 10 bases between the germline ends. In its sample, this clonotype was seen a few times. As yet, its antigen is unknown.

The chain joins TRBV9 to TRBJ1-2; the D gene is possibly TRBD1 (5 bases). Sequencing used blood. This receptor was taken from a woman aged 45-60 years with Graves' ophthalmopathy. The DNA for the CDR3 is TGTGCCAGCAGCCCAGGGTTCCACACCTTC. It codes for CASSPGFHTF. Full variable domain (missing parts from reference TRBV9 and TRBJ1-2): DSGVTQTPKHLITATGQRVTLRCSPRSGDLSVYWYQQSLDQGLQFLIQYYNGEERAKGNILERFSAQQFPDLHSELNLSSLELGDSALYFCASSPGFHTFGSGTRLTVV.